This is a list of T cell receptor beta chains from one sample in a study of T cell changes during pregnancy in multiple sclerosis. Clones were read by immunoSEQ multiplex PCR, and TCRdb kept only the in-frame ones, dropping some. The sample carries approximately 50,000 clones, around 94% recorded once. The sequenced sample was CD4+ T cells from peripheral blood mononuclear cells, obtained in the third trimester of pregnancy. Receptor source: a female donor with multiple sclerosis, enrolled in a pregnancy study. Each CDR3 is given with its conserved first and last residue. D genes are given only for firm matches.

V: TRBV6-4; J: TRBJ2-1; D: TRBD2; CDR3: CASSDSSGIVYNEQFF; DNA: TGTGCCAGCAGTGACTCAAGCGGGATTGTGTACAATGAGCAGTTCTTC
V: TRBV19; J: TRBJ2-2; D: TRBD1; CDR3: CAAGRLTGQGTGELFF; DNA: TGTGCCGCAGGCAGGTTGACGGGACAGGGAACCGGGGAGCTGTTTTTT
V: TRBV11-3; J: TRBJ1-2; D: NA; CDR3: CASSLQESRGYTF; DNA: TGTGCCAGCAGCTTACAAGAATCTCGGGGCTACACCTTC
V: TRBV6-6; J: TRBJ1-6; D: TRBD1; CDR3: CASSQPQGSNSPLHF; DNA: TGTGCCAGCAGCCAACCACAGGGGTCTAATTCACCCCTCCACTTT
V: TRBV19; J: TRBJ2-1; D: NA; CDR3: CASSLRQKSSYNEQFF; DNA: TGTGCCAGTAGCCTCCGACAGAAGAGCTCCTACAATGAGCAGTTCTTC
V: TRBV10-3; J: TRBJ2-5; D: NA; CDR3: CAISESKNVGPQETQYF; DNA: TGTGCCATCAGTGAGTCGAAGAACGTGGGGCCCCAAGAGACCCAGTACTTC
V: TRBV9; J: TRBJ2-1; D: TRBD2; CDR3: CASSVGVTSGRKGSYNEQFF; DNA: TGTGCCAGCAGCGTAGGTGTGACTAGCGGGAGAAAGGGCTCCTACAATGAGCAGTTCTTC
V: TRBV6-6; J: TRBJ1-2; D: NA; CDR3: CASSYTQGTNYGYTF; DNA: TGTGCCAGCAGTTATACGCAGGGGACTAACTATGGCTACACCTTC
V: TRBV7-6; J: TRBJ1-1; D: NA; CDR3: CASSSDTNTEAFF; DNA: TGTGCCAGCAGCTCAGACACGAACACTGAAGCTTTCTTT
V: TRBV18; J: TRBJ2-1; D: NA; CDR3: CASSRGQQKNNEQFF; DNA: TGTGCCAGCTCCCGAGGACAGCAAAAAAACAATGAGCAGTTCTTC
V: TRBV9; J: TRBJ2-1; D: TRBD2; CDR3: CASSVGTTVMGLAKNEQFF; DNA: TGTGCCAGCAGCGTAGGAACTACGGTAATGGGACTAGCGAAGAATGAGCAGTTCTTC
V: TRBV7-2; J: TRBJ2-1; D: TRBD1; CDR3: CASSGTGGRDEQFF; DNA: TGTGCCAGCAGCGGCACAGGGGGCAGGGATGAGCAGTTCTTC
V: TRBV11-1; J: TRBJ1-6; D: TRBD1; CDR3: CASSPPGTGLSPLHF; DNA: TGTGCCAGCAGCCCTCCAGGGACAGGGCTTTCACCCCTCCACTTT
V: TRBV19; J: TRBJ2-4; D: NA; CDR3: CASSIPGAKNIQYF; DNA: TGTGCCAGTAGTATTCCGGGAGCCAAAAACATTCAGTACTTC
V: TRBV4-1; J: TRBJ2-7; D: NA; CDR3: CASSQEGFLEQYF; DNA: TGCGCCAGCAGCCAAGAGGGCTTTCTCGAGCAGTACTTC
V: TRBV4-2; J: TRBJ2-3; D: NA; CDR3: CASSPPLGGAATDTQYF; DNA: TGTGCCAGCAGCCCACCTTTAGGGGGGGCGGCCACAGATACGCAGTATTTT
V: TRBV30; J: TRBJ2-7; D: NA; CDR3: CAWSVKGQGTYEQYF; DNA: TGTGCCTGGAGTGTTAAAGGGCAGGGAACCTACGAGCAGTACTTC
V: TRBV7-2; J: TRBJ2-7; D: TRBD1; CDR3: CASSLTGTGGTYEQYF; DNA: TGTGCCAGCAGCTTAACCGGGACAGGGGGCACCTACGAGCAGTACTTC
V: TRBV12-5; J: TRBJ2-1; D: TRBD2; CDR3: CASGPGTNYNEQFF; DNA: TGTGCTAGTGGACCCGGGACTAACTACAATGAGCAGTTCTTC
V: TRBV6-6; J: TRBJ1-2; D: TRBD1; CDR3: CASSPRTGANYGYTF; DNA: TGTGCCAGCAGCCCTCGGACAGGAGCTAACTATGGCTACACCTTC
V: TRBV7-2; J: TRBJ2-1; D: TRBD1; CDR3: CASSLGWTGSDEQFF; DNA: TGTGCCAGCAGCTTAGGGTGGACAGGGAGCGATGAGCAGTTCTTC
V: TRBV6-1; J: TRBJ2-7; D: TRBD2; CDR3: CASSRGLAGVYEQYF; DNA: TGTGCCAGCAGCCGGGGACTAGCGGGAGTCTACGAGCAGTACTTC
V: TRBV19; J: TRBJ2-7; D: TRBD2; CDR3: CASSPRGTSGGYEQYF; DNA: TGTGCCAGTAGTCCCAGGGGGACTAGCGGGGGTTACGAGCAGTACTTC
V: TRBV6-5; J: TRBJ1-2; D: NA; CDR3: CASSLGRSYGYTF; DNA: TGTGCCAGCAGCCTGGGCCGCAGCTATGGCTACACCTTC
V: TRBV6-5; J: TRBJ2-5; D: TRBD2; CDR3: CASSYSGREAQETQYF; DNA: TGTGCCAGCAGTTACTCGGGGCGGGAGGCTCAAGAGACCCAGTACTTC
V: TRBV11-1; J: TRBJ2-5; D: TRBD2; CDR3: CASSPSRTRRVYF; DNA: TGTGCCAGCAGCCCCAGCCGGACTAGGCGGGTGTACTTC
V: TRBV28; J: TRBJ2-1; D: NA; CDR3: CASSFTRRFHEQFF; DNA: TGTGCCAGCAGTTTCACGAGGAGGTTCCATGAGCAGTTCTTC